This is a list of T cell receptor beta chains from one sample in a study of T-cell reconstitution after alpha-beta-depleted transplantation in children. One entry per CDR3 protein results from TCRdb running MiXCR on the PCR reads. The sample consists of about 400,000 distinct CDR3 sequences, roughly 21% of them appearing once. The material was PBMCs from the stem cell graft donor, obtained from the stem cell graft. Receptors were obtained from a human donor who donated a stem cell graft to a child with acute myeloid leukemia. Both conserved end residues are part of each CDR3. Each record gives: clone size, D gene, J gene, V gene, CDR3 protein, CDR3 DNA. D genes are given only for firm matches. Clone size, where shown, is once, few, many, or a class for clones that have expanded.

NA | TRBD1 | TRBJ1-4 | TRBV15 | CATSRERTGVMGKLFF | TGTGCCACCAGCAGAGAAAGGACAGGGGTAATGGGAAAACTGTTTTTT
many | NA | TRBJ2-7 | TRBV29-1 | CSVDLGYEQYF | TGCAGCGTTGATCTTGGCTACGAGCAGTACTTC
many | NA | TRBJ2-3 | TRBV5-1 | CASSLGPSTDTQYF | TGCGCCAGCAGCTTGGGCCCTAGCACAGATACGCAGTATTTT
NA | TRBD2 | TRBJ2-3 | TRBV6-5 | CASRLLAGGADTQYF | TGTGCCAGCAGGTTACTAGCGGGAGGGGCAGATACGCAGTATTTT
NA | NA | TRBJ2-1 | TRBV20-1 | CSRKGYNEQFF | TGCAGCAGAAAAGGGTACAATGAGCAGTTCTTC
NA | NA | TRBJ2-7 | TRBV7-6 | CASSLDGLGDLNF | TGTGCCAGCAGCTTAGACGGACTGGGGGATTTGAACTTC
few | TRBD1 | TRBJ2-7 | TRBV4-2 | CASSDLRDRDSYEQYF | TGTGCCAGCAGCGACCTCCGGGACAGAGACTCCTACGAGCAGTACTTC
few | TRBD2 | TRBJ2-3 | TRBV12-3/TRBV12-4 | CASTGTSGRGGTDTQYF | TGTGCCAGCACCGGGACTAGCGGGAGAGGGGGGACAGATACGCAGTATTTT
many | NA | TRBJ1-1 | TRBV12-3/TRBV12-4 | CASSLRTEAFF | TGTGCCAGCAGTTTGCGCACTGAAGCTTTCTTT
many | TRBD1 | TRBJ2-3 | TRBV5-1 | CASSLETGGLGDTQYF | TGCGCCAGCAGCTTAGAAACAGGGGGCCTTGGGGATACGCAGTATTTT
NA | NA | TRBJ2-1 | TRBV4-1 | CASSHRFGNEQFF | TGCGCCAGCAGCCACCGGTTCGGCAATGAGCAGTTCTTC
many | NA | TRBJ2-1 | TRBV29-1 | CSVDQEIEQFF | TGCAGCGTTGACCAGGAGATCGAGCAGTTCTTC
NA | NA | TRBJ2-1 | TRBV7-2 | CASSLEAGEQFF | TGTGCCAGCAGCTTAGAGGCGGGTGAGCAGTTCTTC
few | NA | TRBJ2-1 | TRBV20-1 | CSAVGTLHSYNEQFF | TGCAGTGCTGTTGGGACCCTACATAGTTACAATGAGCAGTTCTTC
NA | NA | TRBJ1-3 | TRBV12-3/TRBV12-4 | CASSSTTGTGNTIYF | TGTGCCAGCAGTTCCACCACAGGGACTGGAAACACCATATATTTT
many | NA | TRBJ1-5 | TRBV2 | CASGRGRQPQHF | TGTGCCAGCGGCAGGGGACGGCAGCCCCAGCATTTT
few | TRBD2 | TRBJ2-1 | TRBV20-1 | CSARVPLAGRGNEQFF | TGCAGTGCTAGGGTACCTTTAGCGGGAAGGGGGAATGAGCAGTTCTTC
NA | NA | TRBJ2-7 | TRBV7-9 | CASSLAGSGASEQYF | TGTGCCAGCAGCTTAGCAGGGTCCGGAGCCTCGGAGCAGTACTTC
NA | TRBD2 | TRBJ2-7 | TRBV12-3/TRBV12-4 | CASRIAGTVDEQYF | TGTGCCAGCAGAATAGCGGGAACGGTAGACGAGCAGTACTTC
NA | TRBD2 | TRBJ2-1 | TRBV5-1 | CASSLSLAGGLNEQFF | TGCGCCAGCAGCTTGTCACTAGCGGGAGGGCTAAATGAGCAGTTCTTC
few | TRBD2 | TRBJ2-7 | TRBV28 | CATQSVAGALGEQYF | TGTGCCACCCAGTCGGTAGCGGGAGCTTTGGGGGAGCAGTACTTC
once | TRBD1 | TRBJ1-5 | TRBV12-3/TRBV12-4 | CASSPPGQGGNQPQHF | TGTGCCAGCAGCCCCCCGGGACAGGGAGGCAATCAGCCCCAGCATTTT
few | TRBD2 | TRBJ2-7 | TRBV29-1 | CSVYSGTWGEQYF | TGCAGCGTGTATAGCGGGACATGGGGCGAGCAGTACTTC
NA | NA | TRBJ2-1 | TRBV20-1 | CSASIPGAYNEQFF | TGCAGTGCTAGTATCCCAGGGGCCTACAATGAGCAGTTCTTC
NA | TRBD2 | TRBJ2-3 | TRBV10-3 | CAISESASGTTDTQYF | TGTGCCATCAGTGAGTCGGCTAGCGGGACCACAGATACGCAGTATTTT
NA | NA | TRBJ2-7 | TRBV5-1 | CASSWRDSNEQYF | TGCGCCAGCAGCTGGAGGGACAGTAACGAGCAGTACTTC
few | NA | TRBJ2-3 | TRBV7-9 | CASSLYGGTDTQYF | TGTGCCAGCAGCTTATATGGGGGGACAGATACGCAGTATTTT
NA | NA | TRBJ2-1 | TRBV7-2 | CASSLTPARGNEQFF | TGTGCCAGCAGCTTAACCCCAGCGAGGGGCAATGAGCAGTTCTTC
many | TRBD1 | TRBJ1-1 | TRBV20-1 | CSARDPDRAGTEAFF | TGCAGTGCTAGAGACCCTGACAGGGCTGGCACTGAAGCTTTCTTT
few | NA | TRBJ2-1 | TRBV15 | CATSRDEGGYNEQFF | TGTGCCACCAGCAGAGATGAAGGTGGCTACAATGAGCAGTTCTTC
NA | TRBD1 | TRBJ1-2 | TRBV6-5 | CASSYSSGGGTTNDGYTF | TGTGCCAGCAGTTACTCAAGTGGAGGGGGCACCACAAATGATGGCTACACCTTC
few | TRBD2 | TRBJ2-7 | TRBV5-6 | CASKGLAGYEQYF | TGTGCCAGCAAAGGACTAGCGGGTTACGAGCAGTACTTC
many | NA | TRBJ2-1 | TRBV12-3/TRBV12-4 | CASSLRRTTQDEQFF | TGTGCCAGCAGTTTGCGGAGGACGACGCAGGATGAGCAGTTCTTC
few | NA | TRBJ1-6 | TRBV21-1 | CASSSGQGAWDSPLHF | TGTGCCAGCAGCTCGGGACAGGGGGCATGGGATTCACCCCTCCACTTT
many | NA | TRBJ2-2 | TRBV20-1 | CSARELQGTGELFF | TGCAGTGCTAGAGAACTTCAGGGCACCGGGGAGCTGTTTTTT